In its sample, the clone carrying this TCR beta chain was seen a few times. Measured with immunoSEQ multiplex PCR; TCRdb has only the in-frame clones, and not every one. The sample lists 85,000 to 90,000 clones, roughly 90% occurring once. Sorting used thawed, overnight-rested PBMC stained with anti-CD3, a viability dye and GMM-loaded CD1B tetramer. The lipid loaded on the CD1B tetramers was C32 glucose monomycolate from Rhodococcus equi. CD14-expressing monocytes were removed from PBMC before cryopreservation and sorting. The entry originates in a study of T cells in tuberculosis. Trimming shortened V by 6 bases and J by 10 bases, and 16 bases separated the two germline ends. Germline CDR1 LNHDA, CDR2 SQIVND (reference sequence). CDR3 size: 13 residues.

This chain uses TRBV19 with TRBJ2-1; D uncertain. The sequence was obtained from an adult woman with latent tuberculosis. Sequenced material: CD1b-GMM tetramer-negative cells sorted from PBMCs. The CDR3 DNA sequence: TGTGCCAGTAGCCACGAGCGTACCGGGGAGCAGTTCTTC. Translating gives CASSHERTGEQFF.